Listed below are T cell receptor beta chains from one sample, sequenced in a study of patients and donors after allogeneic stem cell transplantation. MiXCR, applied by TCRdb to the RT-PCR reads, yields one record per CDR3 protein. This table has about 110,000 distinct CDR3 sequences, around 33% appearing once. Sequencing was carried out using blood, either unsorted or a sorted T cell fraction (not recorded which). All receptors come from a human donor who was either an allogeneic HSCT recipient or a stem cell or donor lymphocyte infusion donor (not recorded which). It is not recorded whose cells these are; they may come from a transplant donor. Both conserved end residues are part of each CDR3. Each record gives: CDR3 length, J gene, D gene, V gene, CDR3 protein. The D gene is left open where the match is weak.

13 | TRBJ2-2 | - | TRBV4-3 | CASSQSWTGELFF
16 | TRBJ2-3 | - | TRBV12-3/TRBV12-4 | CASSFGSTSSRGTQYF
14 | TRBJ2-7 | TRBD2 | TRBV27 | CASSAGLAAYEQYF
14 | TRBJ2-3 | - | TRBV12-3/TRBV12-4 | CASTPDRRKDTQYF
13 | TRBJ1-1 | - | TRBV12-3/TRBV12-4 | CASRGYRAAEAFF
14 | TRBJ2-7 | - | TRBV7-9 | CASSFHGFSYEQYF
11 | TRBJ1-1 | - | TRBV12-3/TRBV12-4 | CASSFGTEAFF
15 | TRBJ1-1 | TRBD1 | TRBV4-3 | CASSLEGQGSTEAFF
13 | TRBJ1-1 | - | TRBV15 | CATSRRGETEAFF
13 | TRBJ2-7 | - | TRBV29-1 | CSVEDGREDEQYF
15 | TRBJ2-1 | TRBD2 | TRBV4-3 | CASSQVGTSAHEQFF
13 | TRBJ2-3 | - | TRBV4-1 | CASSQRERDTQYF
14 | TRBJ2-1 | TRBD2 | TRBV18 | CASSPGLAINEQFF
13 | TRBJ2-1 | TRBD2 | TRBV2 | CAKGTSGYNEQFF
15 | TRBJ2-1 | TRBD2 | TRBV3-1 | CASSPTGLAINEQFF
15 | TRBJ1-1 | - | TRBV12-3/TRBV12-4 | CASSPQGPLNTEAFF
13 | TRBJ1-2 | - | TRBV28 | CAGSLRQNYGYTF